A single sample is the source of the 23 T cell receptor beta chains below, sequenced in a study of T cell repertoires in cytomegalovirus infection. One entry per CDR3 protein, called by TCRdb with MiXCR from the reads. The sample comprises almost 300,000 distinct CDR3 sequences, 8% to 10% of which are singletons, and approximately 2.3% rests with the top ten. Sequences were obtained from PBMCs. All receptors derive from a human donor in good health (CMV status not recorded). Some clones in this sample may be carry-over from other donors' samples.

This clonotype was seen a handful of times. V is TRBV28 and J is TRBJ1-5, with D hard to call. This CDR3 is 15 amino acids long. CDR1 MDHEN and CDR2 SYDVKM come from the germline V gene. The germline V and J ends were trimmed by 7 bases and 2 bases, with 15 bases remaining between them. The CDR3 DNA sequence: TGTGCCAGCACCCCATACCGATGGGGCAATCAGCCCCAGCATTTT. This gives the protein CASTPYRWGNQPQHF.

The chain carries TRBV28 and TRBJ2-7; D is uncertain. This CDR3 region has 14 residues. Germline lookup yields CDR1 MDHEN and CDR2 SYDVKM. The V and J ends lost 4 bases and 3 bases respectively, with 13 bases between them. CDR3 protein: CASSSPGPRYEQYV. In DNA form, the CDR3 reads TGTGCCAGCAGTTCTCCCGGGCCTCGCTACGAGCAGTACGTC.

There are many counts of this clonotype. The rearrangement uses TRBV28 and TRBJ2-1; D might be TRBD2 (6 bases). This CDR3 spans 14 amino acids. From germline, CDR1 is MDHEN and CDR2 SYDVKM. V shed 8 bases and J shed 0 bases, with 11 bases lying between them. The CDR3 region is CASAGGSSYNEQFF. Written as DNA, the CDR3 is TGTGCCAGCGCCGGGGGTAGCTCCTACAATGAGCAGTTCTTC.

This clonotype was found many times. This rearrangement joins TRBV20-1 to TRBJ2-5; possibly TRBD1 for D (6 bases). Germline lookup yields CDR1 DFQATT and CDR2 SNEGSKA (reference sequence). This CDR3 is built from 11 residues. The CDR3 nucleotides are TGCAAACCTGGGGGCCGAGAGACCCAGTACTTC. This translates into CKPGGRETQYF.

This clonotype was detected ten times or more. The genes are TRBV19 and TRBJ2-3; no firm D call. Germline values: CDR1 LNHDA, CDR2 SQIVND (reference sequence). The CDR3 has 15 residues. V was pared by 7 bases and J by 2 bases, with 16 bases between. This chain's CDR3 is CASTQSPFYTDTQYF. The DNA for the CDR3 is TGTGCCAGTACCCAAAGCCCATTTTACACAGATACGCAGTATTTT. The full variable domain, with the rest looked up from reference TRBV19 and TRBJ2-3, is DGGITQSPKYLFRKEGQNVTLSCEQNLNHDAMYWYRQDPGQGLRLIYYSQIVNDFQKGDIAEGYSVSREKKESFPLTVTSAQKNPTAFYLCASTQSPFYTDTQYFGPGTRLTVL.

The J gene is TRBJ2-5, the V gene TRBV20-1; D gene unclear. The V end lost 5 bases, the J end lost 2 bases, and 15 bases lay between the germline ends. The CDR3 extends over 14 amino acids. Germline loops: CDR1 DFQATT, CDR2 SNEGSKA (reference sequence). The CDR3 nucleotides are TGCAGTGCTCGCCCCGAGAACTTTCAAGAGACCCAGTACTTC. Translation gives CSARPENFQETQYF.

For this clonotype: A junction boundary mismatches the germline segment, possibly from a read error. As DNA, the CDR3 is TGTGCCAGCAGCTTGAGTCCGGACAGCACAGATACGCAGTATTTC. Its protein product is CASSLSPDSTDTQYF. The gene calls are TRBV5-5 and TRBJ2-3; tentative D call: TRBD1 (6 bases). The CDR3 is 15 amino acids. The V gene's germline CDR1 is SGHKS and CDR2 YYEKEE (reference sequence).

This clonotype was detected many times. The gene calls are TRBV12-3 or TRBV12-4 and TRBJ2-5; D gene uncertain. The CDR3 extends over 13 amino acids. Trimming cost V 4 bases and J 5 bases, with 11 bases left between them. The CDR3 nucleotides read TGTGCCAGCAGTTCACAGCTAACGGAGACCCAGTACTTC. Its translation is CASSSQLTETQYF.

This clonotype was seen at least ten times. This rearrangement joins TRBV20-1 to TRBJ1-6, with a weak D call TRBD1 (6 bases). V lost 4 bases, J lost 6 bases, and 13 bases lay in between. Germline values: CDR1 DFQATT, CDR2 SNEGSKA (reference sequence). The CDR3 is made up of 14 amino acids. The CDR3 sequence is CSATKDSSNSPLHF. For the CDR3, the DNA is TGCAGTGCTACCAAGGACAGTTCTAATTCACCCCTCCACTTT.

The chain links TRBV29-1 to TRBJ2-7, with 9 bases fitting TRBD1. This CDR3 contains 12 residues. V shed 7 bases, J shed 3 bases, and the junction held 4 bases outside the gene matches. Looked up from germline, CDR1 is SQVTM and CDR2 is ANQGSEA. The CDR3 bases are TGCAGCGGGGGACAGGGAAACTACGAGCAGTACTTC. As protein: CSGGQGNYEQYF.

This clonotype was observed many times. The chain recombines TRBV12-3 or TRBV12-4 with TRBJ1-1, with D possibly being TRBD1 (6 bases). The CDR3 is made up of 15 amino acids. Trimming removed 5 bases from V and 3 bases from J, with 16 bases in between. The CDR3 nucleotides are TGTGCCAGCAGTCTCCGACAGAGGGGGGACACTGAAGCTTTCTTT. Protein: CASSLRQRGDTEAFF.

This clonotype has ten or more counts. The chain links TRBV6-2 or TRBV6-3 to TRBJ2-1; 7 bases are a match to TRBD2. The germline V gene encodes CDR1 MNHEY and CDR2 SVGEGT. The V segment lost 2 bases and the J segment 7 bases; nucleotides outside the gene matches: 8. The CDR3 is made up of 15 amino acids. CDR3 nucleotide sequence: TGTGCCAGCAGTTACAGTCTAGCGGCACGGAATGAGCAGTTCTTC. Protein: CASSYSLAARNEQFF.

This clonotype appeared a few times. The rearrangement joins TRBV20-1 to TRBJ2-4; weak D call: TRBD1 (6 bases). CDR3 length: 13 residues. Trimming left V 5 bases short and J 6 bases short, with 14 bases between. CDR1 is DFQATT and CDR2 is SNEGSKA in the germline V gene (reference sequence). CDR3 nucleotides: TGCAGTGCTGACCCAGGGGCTGGAAACATTCAGTACTTC. Translated: CSADPGAGNIQYF.

The J gene is TRBJ2-7, the V gene TRBV5-1, with 7 bases fitting TRBD2. The CDR3 consists of 16 residues. Germline assignment: CDR1 SGHRS and CDR2 YFSETQ. V trimming: 4 bases; J trimming: 6 bases; junction bases outside the gene matches: 16. CDR3 DNA sequence: TGCGCCAGCAGCACCCCAGGACGGGACTACCCCTCCGAGCAGTACTTC. This codes for CASSTPGRDYPSEQYF.

This clonotype was seen many times. The chain couples TRBV28 to TRBJ1-5, with a tentative D call TRBD1 (5 bases). The CDR3 sequence is 18 residues long. In germline, CDR1 is MDHEN, CDR2 SYDVKM. Between the trimmed V and J ends, which lost 8 bases and 0 bases, there was a span of 23 bases. The CDR3 is CASLHGATRFSSNQPQHF. The DNA for the CDR3 is TGTGCCAGCCTTCATGGGGCTACTAGGTTTTCTAGCAATCAGCCCCAGCATTTT. Full variable domain (outside the CDR3, taken from reference TRBV28 and TRBJ1-5): DVKVTQSSRYLVKRTGEKVFLECVQDMDHENMFWYRQDPGLGLRLIYFSYDVKMKEKGDIPEGYSVSREKKERFSLILESASTNQTSMYLCASLHGATRFSSNQPQHFGDGTRLSIL.

There are many counts of this clonotype. The chain joins TRBV12-3 or TRBV12-4 to TRBJ2-2; D is uncertain. Trimming left V 6 bases short and J 5 bases short, with 7 bases between. The CDR3 is 12 residues long. CDR3 protein: CASRPGTGELFF. CDR3 coding DNA: TGTGCCAGCAGACCCGGAACCGGGGAGCTGTTTTTT.

Regarding this clonotype: A read error is possible here, since a much larger clone lies one base away. V usage is TRBV19 and J usage is TRBJ2-1, with 13 positions matching TRBD2. V lost 8 bases, J lost 10 bases, and 5 bases stayed unmatched. CDR3 length equals 13 residues. Germline V gives CDR1 LNHDA, CDR2 SQIVND (reference sequence). This chain's CDR3 is CASHSGLAGEQFF. The CDR3 DNA is TGTGCCAGTCACTCGGGACTAGCGGGGGAGCAGTTCTTC.

This clonotype was counted at least ten times. The chain recombines TRBV7-2 with TRBJ2-5; no firm D call. The CDR3 length is 13 residues. Trimming pared 1 base from V and 2 bases from J, leaving 5 bases between. The germline CDR1 and CDR2 sequences are SGHTA and FQGNSA. The CDR3 DNA follows: TGTGCCAGCAGCTTAGGCTGGCAAGAGACCCAGTACTTC. This gives the protein CASSLGWQETQYF.

The V call is TRBV20-1, the J call TRBJ2-7; 8 nucleotides align to TRBD1. J gave up 9 bases and V 6 bases, and 16 bases lay outside the gene matches. CDR1 is DFQATT, CDR2 SNEGSKA, per germline (reference sequence). This CDR3 is 14 amino acids long. CDR3 nucleotide sequence: TGCAGTGCCCCCACCTCGACAGGGGAAGCACCGCAGTACTTC. Its translation is CSAPTSTGEAPQYF.

There are many counts of this clonotype. The chain recombines TRBV29-1 with TRBJ2-1; D remains ambiguous. V shed 6 bases and J shed 3 bases, with 9 bases lying between them. This CDR3 has 12 amino acids. Germline values: CDR1 SQVTM, CDR2 ANQGSEA. The CDR3 here is CSVTDGYNEQFF. The CDR3 nucleotides are TGCAGCGTGACGGATGGCTACAATGAGCAGTTCTTC.

In its sample, this clonotype was seen many times. The V and J genes are TRBV7-2 and TRBJ2-1; 9 bases fit TRBD1. The ends lost 5 bases at V and 7 bases at J; junction bases unmatched: 9. This CDR3 has 15 residues. The germline CDR1 and CDR2 sequences are SGHTA and FQGNSA. The CDR3 DNA reads TGTGCCAGCAGCCTCGACAGGGGGTCGTATAATGAGCAGTTCTTC. Translating gives CASSLDRGSYNEQFF.

This clonotype was detected ten times or more. V usage is TRBV7-2 and J usage is TRBJ1-5, with unresolved D. The CDR3 extends over 15 amino acids. V lost 1 base and J 5 bases, leaving 12 bases between the germline ends. Germline CDR1 SGHTA, CDR2 FQGNSA. The CDR3 protein is CASSLGWDKDQPQHF. In nucleotides, the CDR3 is TGTGCCAGCAGCTTAGGCTGGGATAAGGATCAGCCCCAGCATTTT.

The CDR3 DNA is TGTGCCAGCATGTCGGCCCTTTCCTACGAGCAGTACTTC. Amino acids: CASMSALSYEQYF. The V and J genes are TRBV2 and TRBJ2-7; D remains ambiguous. The CDR3 consists of 13 residues. CDR1 and CDR2 from the germline V gene are SNHLY and FYNNEI. Trimming cost V 7 bases and J 1 base, with 11 bases left between them.